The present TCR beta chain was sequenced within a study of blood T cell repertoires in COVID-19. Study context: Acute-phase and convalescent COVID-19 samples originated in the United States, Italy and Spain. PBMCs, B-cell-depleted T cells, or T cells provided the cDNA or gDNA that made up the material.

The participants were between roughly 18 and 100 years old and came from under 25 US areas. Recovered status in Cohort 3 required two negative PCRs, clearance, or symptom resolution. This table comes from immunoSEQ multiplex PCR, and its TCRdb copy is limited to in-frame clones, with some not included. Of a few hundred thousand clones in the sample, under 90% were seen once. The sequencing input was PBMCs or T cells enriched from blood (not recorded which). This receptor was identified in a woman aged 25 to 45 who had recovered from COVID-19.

Here the CDR3 reads CATVAGRLYNEQFF. The CDR3 coding sequence is TGTGCCACCGTAGCTGGCCGACTATACAATGAGCAGTTCTTC. The rearrangement links TRBV15 to TRBJ2-1, with D possibly being TRBD2 (5 bases). This CDR3 region has 14 residues. In germline, CDR1 is LNHNV, CDR2 YYDKDF (reference sequence). The V end lost 8 bases, the J end lost 4 bases, and 15 bases lay between the germline ends.